This TCR beta chain was captured by sequencing in a study of radiotherapy plus CTLA-4 blockade in lung cancer. V dropped 4 bases and J dropped 8 bases, with 16 bases sitting between them. The CDR3 loop spans 14 amino acids. Germline-derived CDR1 and CDR2 are SGHRS and YFSETQ. General study results and limits: Radiotherapy plus ipilimumab was followed by expansion in blood of tumor-derived TCR clones.

Data came from immunoSEQ multiplex PCR; TCRdb stores just in-frame clones and leaves some out. The sample shows about 62,000 clones, 60% to 80% of them seen only once. Comment on this clone: Antigen specificity is unknown.

The sequence derives from a human donor with non-small cell lung cancer who had a complete response to radiotherapy plus ipilimumab. This sample comprised peripheral blood, obtained from a patient treated with radiotherapy plus ipilimumab. The chain is built from TRBV5-1 and TRBJ2-1; D remains ambiguous. DNA for the CDR3: TGCGCCAGCAGCGCGATCAGGCCAGTCCATGAGCAGTTCTTC. The encoded protein is CASSAIRPVHEQFF. Full variable domain (outside the CDR3, taken from reference TRBV5-1 and TRBJ2-1): KAGVTQTPRYLIKTRGQQVTLSCSPISGHRSVSWYQQTPGQGLQFLFEYFSETQRNKGNFPGRFSGRQFSNSRSEMNVSTLELGDSALYLCASSAIRPVHEQFFGPGTRLTVL.